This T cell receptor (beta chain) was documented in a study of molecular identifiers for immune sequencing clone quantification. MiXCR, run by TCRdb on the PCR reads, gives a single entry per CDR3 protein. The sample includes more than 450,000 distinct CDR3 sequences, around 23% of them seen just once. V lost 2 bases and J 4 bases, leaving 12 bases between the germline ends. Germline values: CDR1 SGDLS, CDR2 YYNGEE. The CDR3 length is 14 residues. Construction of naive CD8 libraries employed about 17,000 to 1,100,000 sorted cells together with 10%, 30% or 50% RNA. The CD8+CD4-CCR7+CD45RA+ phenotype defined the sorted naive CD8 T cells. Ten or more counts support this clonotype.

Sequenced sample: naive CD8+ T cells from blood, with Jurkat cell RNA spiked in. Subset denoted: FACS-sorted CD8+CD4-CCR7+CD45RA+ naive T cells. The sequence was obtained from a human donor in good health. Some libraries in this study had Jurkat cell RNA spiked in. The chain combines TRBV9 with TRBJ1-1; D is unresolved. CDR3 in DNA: TGTGCCAGCAGCGTTGCGTGGCAGTCCACTGAAGCTTTCTTT. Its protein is CASSVAWQSTEAFF. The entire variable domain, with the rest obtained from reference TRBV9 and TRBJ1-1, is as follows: DSGVTQTPKHLITATGQRVTLRCSPRSGDLSVYWYQQSLDQGLQFLIQYYNGEERAKGNILERFSAQQFPDLHSELNLSSLELGDSALYFCASSVAWQSTEAFFGQGTRLTVV.